A selection of T cell receptor beta chains follows, all from one sample in a study of control samples from healthy donors and cancer patients. Only in-frame clones appear in the TCRdb table, and some are missing; sequencing was by immunoSEQ multiplex PCR. Here the sample spans approximately 94,000 clones, 84% being singletons. What was sequenced was PBMCs. These receptors came from a man aged 70 or older with lung cancer. Each CDR3 is given with its conserved first and last residue. D genes are given only for firm matches. The size field is filled for only some rows; it gives once, few, many or a size class.

D gene | J gene | clone size | CDR3 length | V gene | CDR3 protein | CDR3 DNA
TRBD1 | TRBJ1-2 | . | 13 | TRBV19 | CASSGDRGYGYTF | TGTGCCAGTAGTGGAGACAGGGGATATGGCTACACCTTC
. | TRBJ2-4 | . | 11 | TRBV5-8 | CASSLEYIQYF | TGTGCCAGCAGCTTGGAATACATTCAGTACTTC
TRBD1 | TRBJ2-3 | . | 15 | TRBV7-6 | CASSTGQDGTDTQYF | TGTGCCAGCAGCACTGGACAGGACGGGACAGATACGCAGTATTTT
TRBD1 | TRBJ1-5 | . | 17 | TRBV28 | CASSFPGQGARNQPQHF | TGTGCCAGCAGCTTTCCGGGACAGGGGGCGCGCAATCAGCCCCAGCATTTT
. | TRBJ2-2 | . | 11 | TRBV2 | CASSVSGELFF | TGTGCCAGCAGTGTTTCCGGGGAGCTGTTTTTT
TRBD1 | TRBJ2-1 | . | 17 | TRBV24-1 | CATSDSGTGGPYNEQFF | TGTGCCACCAGTGACAGCGGGACAGGGGGCCCCTACAATGAGCAGTTCTTC
. | TRBJ1-1 | . | 15 | TRBV5-6 | CASSYTGRLNTEAFF | TGTGCCAGCAGCTACACGGGCAGGCTGAACACTGAAGCTTTCTTT
. | TRBJ2-3 | . | 13 | TRBV19 | CASSPRRTDTQYF | TGTGCCAGTAGCCCTCGGAGAACAGATACGCAGTATTTT
. | TRBJ2-4 | . | 15 | TRBV19 | CASSISRTEKNIQYF | TGTGCCAGTAGTATCTCTCGGACGGAAAAAAACATTCAGTACTTC
TRBD1 | TRBJ2-3 | . | 14 | TRBV5-6 | CASSLGQGSDTQYF | TGTGCCAGCAGCCTAGGACAGGGATCAGATACGCAGTATTTT
. | TRBJ1-1 | . | 15 | TRBV6-1 | CASSDLGIGNTEAFF | TGTGCCAGCAGTGATCTAGGGATCGGGAACACTGAAGCTTTCTTT
. | TRBJ1-5 | . | 16 | TRBV5-5 | CASSLFFSGDFQPQHF | TGTGCCAGCAGCTTGTTTTTCTCGGGGGATTTTCAGCCCCAGCATTTT
. | TRBJ1-1 | once | 15 | TRBV10-3 | CAIRTEGGRDTEAFF | TGTGCCATCAGAACCGAGGGAGGAAGGGACACTGAAGCTTTCTTT
TRBD1 | TRBJ2-7 | . | 15 | TRBV19 | CASSTYRQGADEQYF | TGTGCCAGTAGTACCTACAGACAGGGGGCGGACGAGCAGTACTTC
TRBD1 | TRBJ1-1 | . | 15 | TRBV5-1 | CASSLVRQGRFQAFF | TGCGCCAGCAGCTTGGTAAGACAGGGACGGTTTCAAGCTTTCTTT
. | TRBJ2-3 | . | 15 | TRBV10-1 | CASSRGSVATDTQYF | TGCGCCAGCAGCAGAGGCTCAGTCGCCACAGATACGCAGTATTTT
. | TRBJ1-2 | . | 18 | TRBV6-6 | CASSRTQGGIGTKGGYTF | TGTGCCAGCAGTCGAACACAAGGGGGAATTGGGACTAAAGGTGGCTACACCTTC
. | TRBJ2-4 | . | 13 | TRBV19 | CASSEGAKNIQYF | TGTGCCAGTAGCGAGGGAGCCAAAAACATTCAGTACTTC
TRBD2 | TRBJ2-7 | . | 17 | TRBV4-1 | CASSQDTSGAYSYEQYF | TGCGCCAGCAGCCAAGATACTAGCGGGGCTTACTCCTACGAGCAGTACTTC
. | TRBJ2-7 | . | 16 | TRBV30 | CAWSGSTGYPPYEQYF | TGTGCCTGGAGCGGGTCCACAGGTTATCCCCCCTACGAGCAGTACTTC
TRBD1 | TRBJ2-7 | . | 15 | TRBV5-5 | CASSRDRGGHYEQYF | TGTGCCAGCAGCCGGGACAGGGGGGGGCACTACGAGCAGTACTTC
. | TRBJ2-2 | . | 13 | TRBV5-4 | CASSPGPNGELFF | TGTGCCAGCAGCCCGGGCCCCAACGGGGAGCTGTTTTTT
. | TRBJ1-1 | . | 13 | TRBV19 | CASIERGRTEAFF | TGTGCCAGTATAGAAAGGGGAAGGACTGAAGCTTTCTTT
TRBD1 | TRBJ1-6 | . | 15 | TRBV4-1 | CASSAGQGNNSPLHF | TGCGCCAGCAGCGCAGGACAGGGGAATAATTCACCCCTCCACTTT
. | TRBJ2-3 | . | 16 | TRBV4-3 | CASSQIRDLDTDTQYF | TGCGCCAGCAGCCAAATCCGGGACTTAGACACAGATACGCAGTATTTT
. | TRBJ2-6 | . | 13 | TRBV5-1 | CASKGSGANVLTF | TGCGCCAGCAAAGGCTCTGGGGCCAACGTCCTGACTTTC
. | TRBJ2-3 | . | 14 | TRBV10-1 | CASSENPTGDTQYF | TGCGCCAGCAGTGAGAACCCCACAGGGGATACGCAGTATTTT
. | TRBJ1-2 | once | 11 | TRBV20-1 | CSARTSYGYTF | TGCAGTGCCCGGACTAGCTATGGCTACACCTTC
TRBD2 | TRBJ2-5 | . | 14 | TRBV13 | CASRLAGGRETQYF | TGTGCCAGCAGGCTAGCGGGGGGGCGTGAGACCCAGTACTTC
. | TRBJ1-1 | . | 14 | TRBV7-9 | CASSPPFMNTEAFF | TGTGCCAGCAGCCCCCCTTTTATGAACACTGAAGCTTTCTTT
. | TRBJ1-1 | once | 15 | TRBV3-1/TRBV3-2 | CASSRQTGINTEAFF | TGTGCCAGCAGCCGACAAACAGGGATTAACACTGAAGCTTTCTTT
TRBD1 | TRBJ1-5 | . | 15 | TRBV18 | CASSPGTDSNQPQHF | TGTGCCAGCTCACCAGGGACAGATAGCAATCAGCCCCAGCATTTT
. | TRBJ1-5 | . | 16 | TRBV7-8 | CASSAYKGGSNQPQHF | TGTGCCAGCAGCGCATATAAGGGGGGCAGCAATCAGCCCCAGCATTTT
TRBD2 | TRBJ2-5 | . | 18 | TRBV4-2 | CASSQGSRLAGGVETQYF | TGTGCCAGCAGCCAAGGAAGCCGGCTAGCGGGGGGAGTAGAGACCCAGTACTTC
. | TRBJ1-1 | once | 14 | TRBV18 | CASVLGTVNTEAFF | TGTGCCAGCGTACTAGGGACGGTGAACACTGAAGCTTTCTTT
. | TRBJ2-5 | . | 14 | TRBV2 | CASSRTGTQETQYF | TGTGCCAGCAGCCGAACAGGAACCCAAGAGACCCAGTACTTC
. | TRBJ2-5 | . | 17 | TRBV6-2/TRBV6-3 | CASSYGASWDLQETQYF | TGTGCCAGCAGTTACGGCGCGTCATGGGACTTACAAGAGACCCAGTACTTC
TRBD1 | TRBJ2-4 | . | 15 | TRBV19 | CASSRAGQGKNIQYF | TGTGCCAGTAGTAGGGCGGGACAGGGGAAAAACATTCAGTACTTC
. | TRBJ1-5 | . | 14 | TRBV7-6 | CASSLDIGNQPQHF | TGTGCCAGCAGCTTAGATATAGGGAACCAGCCCCAGCATTTT
. | TRBJ2-5 | . | 14 | TRBV4-1 | CASSHRASQETQYF | TGCGCCAGCAGTCATCGGGCAAGCCAAGAGACCCAGTACTTC
TRBD1 | TRBJ1-2 | . | 12 | TRBV29-1 | CSVEQGAWGYTF | TGCAGCGTTGAACAGGGGGCTTGGGGCTACACCTTC
. | TRBJ2-1 | . | 13 | TRBV28 | CASSRGGYNEQFF | TGTGCCAGCAGCAGGGGGGGCTACAATGAGCAGTTCTTC
. | TRBJ2-5 | . | 12 | TRBV7-2 | CASSLGLETQYF | TGTGCCAGCAGCTTAGGGTTAGAGACCCAGTACTTC
TRBD1 | TRBJ2-7 | . | 14 | TRBV7-8 | CASSPNRGSYEQYF | TGTGCCAGCAGCCCTAACAGGGGCTCCTACGAGCAGTACTTC
. | TRBJ1-2 | . | 10 | TRBV20-1 | CSAFGNGYTF | TGCAGTGCTTTCGGAAATGGCTACACCTTC
TRBD1 | TRBJ1-5 | . | 14 | TRBV27 | CASRQGAGVQPQHF | TGTGCCAGCAGACAGGGGGCAGGAGTTCAGCCCCAGCATTTT
TRBD2 | TRBJ2-4 | . | 16 | TRBV2 | CASSASGTLAKNIQYF | TGTGCCAGCAGCGCCAGCGGGACTCTAGCCAAAAACATTCAGTACTTC
. | TRBJ1-4 | . | 15 | TRBV3-1/TRBV3-2 | CASNYRSGGVEKLFF | TGTGCCAGCAACTACCGGTCGGGTGGGGTTGAAAAACTGTTTTTT
. | TRBJ2-5 | . | 14 | TRBV18 | CASSPLHVQETQYF | TGTGCCAGCTCACCACTACACGTACAAGAGACCCAGTACTTC
TRBD2 | TRBJ2-7 | few | 16 | TRBV13 | CASSPPRTSGTYEQYF | TGTGCCAGCAGCCCACCTCGGACTAGCGGGACTTACGAGCAGTACTTC
. | TRBJ2-7 | few | 14 | TRBV6-5 | CASTPDRKTYEQYF | TGTGCCAGCACCCCGGACAGAAAGACCTACGAGCAGTACTTC
. | TRBJ1-2 | . | 12 | TRBV3-1/TRBV3-2 | CASSSRMGGYTF | TGTGCCAGCAGCTCCCGTATGGGGGGCTACACCTTC
TRBD2 | TRBJ2-1 | once | 15 | TRBV7-2 | CASRKTGLARNEQFF | TGTGCCAGCAGGAAAACCGGACTAGCGAGGAATGAGCAGTTCTTC
TRBD1 | TRBJ2-7 | . | 18 | TRBV7-3 | CASSLTRRKTGQGAEQYF | TGTGCCAGCAGCTTAACAAGGCGAAAAACGGGACAGGGGGCAGAGCAGTACTTC
TRBD1 | TRBJ1-1 | . | 15 | TRBV28 | CASRRTGGLGTEAFF | TGTGCCAGCAGGCGGACAGGGGGCTTGGGCACTGAAGCTTTCTTT